This T cell receptor (beta chain) was recorded in a study of blood T cells in healthy people across ages. General study results and limits: TCR beta diversity tracked closely with naive T cell percentage.

Each sample provided at least 5 micrograms of extracted total RNA. The authors ran a second PCR of about 7 to 11 cycles using a sample-barcoded 5' primer and a J-beta primer mix. TCRdb re-called the 5' RACE reads through MiXCR, storing one row per CDR3 protein. The sample records some 800,000 distinct CDR3 sequences, 20% to 25% being singletons. Turning to this clonotype: Its antigen is undetermined.

This CDR3 contains 13 residues. Germline V gene lookup returns CDR1 MDHEN and CDR2 SYDVKM. V dropped 7 bases and J dropped 2 bases, with 9 bases sitting between them. These data were also filed under a second study, of T cells of mothers and their children.

The source is a boy aged 10-17 years in good health. Specimen: blood. The V and J genes are TRBV28 and TRBJ1-5; D remains unclear. DNA of the CDR3: TGTGCCAGCACCACCACCGGCAATCAGCCCCAGCATTTT. Protein sequence: CASTTTGNQPQHF.